This TCR beta chain was sequenced for a study of T cell changes during pregnancy in multiple sclerosis. Assay used: immunoSEQ multiplex PCR; TCRdb lists only in-frame clones, some missing. The data contain tens of thousands of clones, less than 90% of them singletons. The CDR3 has 16 amino acids. Trimming took 2 bases from V and 7 from J; bases not matched to a gene: 7. Germline V gene lookup returns CDR1 LNHDA and CDR2 SQIVND (reference sequence). The chain couples TRBV19 to TRBJ2-3; 12 bases are shared with TRBD1. Sequenced material: peripheral blood, taken before pregnancy. This TCR was recovered from a female donor with multiple sclerosis, enrolled in a pregnancy study. The CDR3 coding sequence is TGTGCCAGTAGTATATCCGGGACAGGGGGCATAAATACGCAGTATTTT. This codes for CASSISGTGGINTQYF.